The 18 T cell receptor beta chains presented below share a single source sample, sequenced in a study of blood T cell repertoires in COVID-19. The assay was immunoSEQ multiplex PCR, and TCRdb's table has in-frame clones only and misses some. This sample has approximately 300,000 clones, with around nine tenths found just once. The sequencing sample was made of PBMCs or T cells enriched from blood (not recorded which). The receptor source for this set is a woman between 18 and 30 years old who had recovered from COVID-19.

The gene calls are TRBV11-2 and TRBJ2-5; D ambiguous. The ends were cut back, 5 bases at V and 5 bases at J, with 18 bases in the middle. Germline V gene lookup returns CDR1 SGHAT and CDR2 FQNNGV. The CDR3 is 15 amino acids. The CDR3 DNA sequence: TGTGCCAGCAGCGTAAGCTCATCGGGTAGGGAGACCCAGTACTTC. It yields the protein CASSVSSSGRETQYF.

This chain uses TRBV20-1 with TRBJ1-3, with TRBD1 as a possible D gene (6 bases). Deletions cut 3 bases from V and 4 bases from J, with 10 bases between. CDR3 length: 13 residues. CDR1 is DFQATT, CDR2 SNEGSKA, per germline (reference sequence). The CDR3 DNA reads TGCAGTGCTAGTGGGGGGCCGGGAAACACCATATATTTT. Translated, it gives CSASGGPGNTIYF.

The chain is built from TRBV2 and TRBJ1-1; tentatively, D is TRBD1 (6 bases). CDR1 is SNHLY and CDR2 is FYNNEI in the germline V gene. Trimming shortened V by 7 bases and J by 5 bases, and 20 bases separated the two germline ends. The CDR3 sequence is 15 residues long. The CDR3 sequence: CASNDDGGGRTEAFF. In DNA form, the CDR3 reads TGTGCCAGCAACGATGACGGCGGGGGCAGGACTGAAGCTTTCTTT.

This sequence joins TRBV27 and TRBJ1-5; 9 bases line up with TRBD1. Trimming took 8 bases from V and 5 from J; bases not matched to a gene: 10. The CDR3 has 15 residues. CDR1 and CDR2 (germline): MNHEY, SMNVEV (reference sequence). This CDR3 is CASGSGTGMDQPQHF. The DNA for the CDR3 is TGTGCCAGCGGCTCCGGGACAGGGATGGATCAGCCCCAGCATTTT.

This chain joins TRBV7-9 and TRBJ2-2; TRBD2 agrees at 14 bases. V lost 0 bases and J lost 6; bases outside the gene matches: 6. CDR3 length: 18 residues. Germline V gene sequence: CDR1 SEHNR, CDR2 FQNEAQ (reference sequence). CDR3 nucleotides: TGTGCCAGCAGCTTAGCCCCAGGACTAGCGGGAGGAGCCGGGGAGCTGTTTTTT. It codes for CASSLAPGLAGGAGELFF.

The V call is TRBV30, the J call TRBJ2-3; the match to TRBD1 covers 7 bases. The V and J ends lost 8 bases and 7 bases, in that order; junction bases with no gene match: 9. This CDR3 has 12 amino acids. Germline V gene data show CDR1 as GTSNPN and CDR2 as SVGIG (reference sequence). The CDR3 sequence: CARDTGVHTQYF. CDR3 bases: TGTGCCAGGGACACAGGGGTACATACGCAGTATTTT. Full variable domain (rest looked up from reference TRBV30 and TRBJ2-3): SQTIHQWPATLVQPVGSPLSLECTVEGTSNPNLYWYRQAAGRGLQLLFYSVGIGQISSEVPQNLSASRPQDRQFILSSKKLLLSDSGFYLCARDTGVHTQYFGPGTRLTVL.

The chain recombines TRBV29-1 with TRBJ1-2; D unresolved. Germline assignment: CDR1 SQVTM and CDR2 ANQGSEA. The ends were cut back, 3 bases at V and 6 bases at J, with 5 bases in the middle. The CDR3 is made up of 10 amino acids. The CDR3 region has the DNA TGCAGCGTTGATATAAATGGCTACACCTTC. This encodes CSVDINGYTF.

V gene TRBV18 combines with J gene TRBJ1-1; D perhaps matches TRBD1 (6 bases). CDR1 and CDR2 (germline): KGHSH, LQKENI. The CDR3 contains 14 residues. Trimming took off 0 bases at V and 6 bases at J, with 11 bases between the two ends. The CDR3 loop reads CASSPPGGPAEAFF. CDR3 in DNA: TGTGCCAGCTCACCACCGGGGGGGCCCGCTGAAGCTTTCTTT.

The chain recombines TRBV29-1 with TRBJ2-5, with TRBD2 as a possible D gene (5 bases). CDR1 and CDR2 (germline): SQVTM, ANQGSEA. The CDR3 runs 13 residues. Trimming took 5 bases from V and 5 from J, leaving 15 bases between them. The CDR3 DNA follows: TGCAGCGTTCGTGGACTGCTCCGGGAGACCCAGTACTTC. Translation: CSVRGLLRETQYF.

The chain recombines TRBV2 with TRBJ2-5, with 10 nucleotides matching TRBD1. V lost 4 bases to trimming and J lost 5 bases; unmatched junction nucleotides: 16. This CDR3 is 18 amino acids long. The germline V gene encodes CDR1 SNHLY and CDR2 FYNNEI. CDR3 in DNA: TGTGCCAGCAGTGCCCGGGGGGGGACAGGGGCCGGAGGGGAGACCCAGTACTTC. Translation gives CASSARGGTGAGGETQYF.

The CDR3 loop is CASSWDYSYEQYF. The CDR3 region has the DNA TGTGCCAGCAGTTGGGACTACTCCTACGAGCAGTACTTC. The chain employs TRBV27 and TRBJ2-7; 7 bases line up with TRBD2. CDR3 length equals 13 residues. The germline V gene encodes CDR1 MNHEY and CDR2 SMNVEV (reference sequence). J gave up 0 bases and V 4 bases, and 0 bases lay outside the gene matches.

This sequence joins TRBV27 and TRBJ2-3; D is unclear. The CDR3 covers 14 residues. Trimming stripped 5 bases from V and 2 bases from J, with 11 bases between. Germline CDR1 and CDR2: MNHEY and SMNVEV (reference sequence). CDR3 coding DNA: TGTGCCAGCAGTCTCTTCGAGAACACAGATACGCAGTATTTT. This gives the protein CASSLFENTDTQYF.

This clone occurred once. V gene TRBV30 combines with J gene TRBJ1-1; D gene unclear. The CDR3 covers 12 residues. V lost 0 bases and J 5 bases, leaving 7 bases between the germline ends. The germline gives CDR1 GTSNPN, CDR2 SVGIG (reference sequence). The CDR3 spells CAWSVARTEAFF. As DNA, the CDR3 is TGTGCCTGGAGTGTAGCCAGGACTGAAGCTTTCTTT. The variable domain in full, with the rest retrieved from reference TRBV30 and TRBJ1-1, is SQTIHQWPATLVQPVGSPLSLECTVEGTSNPNLYWYRQAAGRGLQLLFYSVGIGQISSEVPQNLSASRPQDRQFILSSKKLLLSDSGFYLCAWSVARTEAFFGQGTRLTVV.

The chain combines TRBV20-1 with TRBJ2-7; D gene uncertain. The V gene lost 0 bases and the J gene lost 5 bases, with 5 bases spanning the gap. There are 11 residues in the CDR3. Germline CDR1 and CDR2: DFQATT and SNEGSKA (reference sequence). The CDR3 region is CSAREAHEQYF. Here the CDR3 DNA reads TGCAGTGCTAGAGAGGCCCACGAGCAGTACTTC.

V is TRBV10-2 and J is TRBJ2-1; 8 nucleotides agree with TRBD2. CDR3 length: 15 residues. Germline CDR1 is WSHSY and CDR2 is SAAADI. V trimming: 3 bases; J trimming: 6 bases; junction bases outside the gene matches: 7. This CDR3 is CASSEPGLVANEQFF. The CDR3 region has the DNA TGCGCCAGCAGTGAACCGGGACTAGTAGCCAATGAGCAGTTCTTC.

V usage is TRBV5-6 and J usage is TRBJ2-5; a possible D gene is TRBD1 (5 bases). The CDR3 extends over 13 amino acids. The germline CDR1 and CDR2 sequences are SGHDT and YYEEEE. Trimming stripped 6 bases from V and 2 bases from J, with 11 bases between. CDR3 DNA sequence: TGTGCCAGCACCTTACAGGTTCAAGAGACCCAGTACTTC. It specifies CASTLQVQETQYF.

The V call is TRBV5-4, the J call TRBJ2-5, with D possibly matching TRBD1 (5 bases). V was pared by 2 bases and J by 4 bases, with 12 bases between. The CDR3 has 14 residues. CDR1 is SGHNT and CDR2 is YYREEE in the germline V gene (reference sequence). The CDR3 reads CASSFDSGRETQYF. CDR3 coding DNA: TGTGCCAGCAGCTTTGACAGTGGGCGAGAGACCCAGTACTTC.

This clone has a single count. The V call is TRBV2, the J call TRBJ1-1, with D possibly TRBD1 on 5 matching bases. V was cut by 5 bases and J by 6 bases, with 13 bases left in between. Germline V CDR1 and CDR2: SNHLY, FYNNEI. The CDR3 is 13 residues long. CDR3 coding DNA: TGTGCCAGCAGTCCAGGGTATCCGTCTGAAGCTTTCTTT. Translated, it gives CASSPGYPSEAFF.